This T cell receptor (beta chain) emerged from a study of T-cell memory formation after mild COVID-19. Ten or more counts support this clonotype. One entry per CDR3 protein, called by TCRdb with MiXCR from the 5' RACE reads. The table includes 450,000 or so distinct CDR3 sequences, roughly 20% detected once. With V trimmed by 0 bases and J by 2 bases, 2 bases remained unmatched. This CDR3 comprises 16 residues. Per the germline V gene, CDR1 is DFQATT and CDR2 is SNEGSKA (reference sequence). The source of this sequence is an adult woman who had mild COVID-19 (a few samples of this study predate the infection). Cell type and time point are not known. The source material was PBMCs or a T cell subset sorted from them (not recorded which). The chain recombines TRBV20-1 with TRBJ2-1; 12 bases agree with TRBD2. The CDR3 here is CSAREASGRAYNEQFF. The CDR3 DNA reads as TGCAGTGCTAGAGAGGCTAGCGGGAGGGCCTACAATGAGCAGTTCTTC.